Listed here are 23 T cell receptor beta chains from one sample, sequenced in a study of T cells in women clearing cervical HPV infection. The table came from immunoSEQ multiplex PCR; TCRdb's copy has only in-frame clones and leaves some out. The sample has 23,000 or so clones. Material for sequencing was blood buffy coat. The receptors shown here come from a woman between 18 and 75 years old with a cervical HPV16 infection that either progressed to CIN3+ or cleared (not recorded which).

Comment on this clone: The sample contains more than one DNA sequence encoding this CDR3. CDR3 DNA (partial): TGCGCCAGCAGCTTGGGGCAGAACAACAAAGAGACC. Translation: CASSLGQNNKET. The entire CDR3 reads CASSLGQNNKETQYF. This rearrangement joins TRBV5-1 to TRBJ2-5; no clear D. The read ends 3 residues shy of where the CDR3 ends; the end is completed using the germline J gene. The V gene's germline CDR1 is SGHRS and CDR2 YFSETQ. CDR3 size: 15 residues. Trimming cost V 0 bases and J 3 bases, with 12 bases left between them.

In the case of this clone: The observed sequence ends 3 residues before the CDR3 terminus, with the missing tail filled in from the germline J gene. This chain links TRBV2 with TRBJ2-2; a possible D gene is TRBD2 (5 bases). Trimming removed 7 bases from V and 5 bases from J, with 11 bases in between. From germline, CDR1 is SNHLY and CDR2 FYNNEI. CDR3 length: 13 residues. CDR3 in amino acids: CASTARGTGELFF. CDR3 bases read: TGTGCCAGCACTGCCCGGGGAACCGGGGAG.

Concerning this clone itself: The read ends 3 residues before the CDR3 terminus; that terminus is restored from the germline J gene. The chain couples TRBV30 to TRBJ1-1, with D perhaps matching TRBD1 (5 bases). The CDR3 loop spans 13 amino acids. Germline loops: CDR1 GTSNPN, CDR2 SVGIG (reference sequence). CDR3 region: CAWSPPLGGKAFF. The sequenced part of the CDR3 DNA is TGTGCCTGGAGTCCTCCCCTGGGGGGGAAA. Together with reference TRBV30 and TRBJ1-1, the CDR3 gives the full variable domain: SQTIHQWPATLVQPVGSPLSLECTVEGTSNPNLYWYRQAAGRGLQLLFYSVGIGQISSEVPQNLSASRPQDRQFILSSKKLLLSDSGFYLCAWSPPLGGKAFFGQGTRLTVV.

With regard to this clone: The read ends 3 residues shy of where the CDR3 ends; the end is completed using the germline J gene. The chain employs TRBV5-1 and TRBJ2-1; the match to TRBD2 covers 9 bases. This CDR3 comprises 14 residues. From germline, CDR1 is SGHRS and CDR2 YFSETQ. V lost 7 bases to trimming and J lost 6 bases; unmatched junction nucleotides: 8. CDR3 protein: CASSSGKHPNEQFF. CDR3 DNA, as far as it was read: TGCGCCAGCTCTAGCGGGAAACATCCCAATGAG.

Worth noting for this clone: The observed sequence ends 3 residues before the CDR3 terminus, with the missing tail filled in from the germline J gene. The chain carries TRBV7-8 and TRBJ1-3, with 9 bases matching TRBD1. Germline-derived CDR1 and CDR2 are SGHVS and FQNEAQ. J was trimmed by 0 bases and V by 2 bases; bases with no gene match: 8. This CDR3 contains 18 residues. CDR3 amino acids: CASSLYHDRGFSGNTIYF. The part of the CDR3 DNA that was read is TGTGCCAGCAGCTTATACCACGACAGGGGGTTCTCTGGAAACACC.

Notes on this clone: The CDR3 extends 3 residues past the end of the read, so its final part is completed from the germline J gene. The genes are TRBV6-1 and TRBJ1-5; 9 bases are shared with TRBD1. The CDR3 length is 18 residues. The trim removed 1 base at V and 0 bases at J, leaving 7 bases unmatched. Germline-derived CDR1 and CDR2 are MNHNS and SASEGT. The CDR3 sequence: CASSEGTGQGFSNQPQHF. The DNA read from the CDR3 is TGTGCCAGCAGTGAAGGTACGGGACAGGGTTTTAGCAATCAGCCC.

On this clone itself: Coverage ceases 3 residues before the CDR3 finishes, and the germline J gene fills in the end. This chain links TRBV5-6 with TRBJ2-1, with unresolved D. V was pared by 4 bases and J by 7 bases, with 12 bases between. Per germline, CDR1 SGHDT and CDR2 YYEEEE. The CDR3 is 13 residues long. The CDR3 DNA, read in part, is TGTGCCAGCAGCCCCGACGGGTGGAATGAG. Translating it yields CASSPDGWNE. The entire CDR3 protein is CASSPDGWNEQFF. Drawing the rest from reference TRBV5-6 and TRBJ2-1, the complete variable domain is DAGVTQSPTHLIKTRGQQVTLRCSPKSGHDTVSWYQQALGQGPQFIFQYYEEEERQRGNFPDRFSGHQFPNYSSELNVNALLLGDSALYLCASSPDGWNEQFFGPGTRLTVL.

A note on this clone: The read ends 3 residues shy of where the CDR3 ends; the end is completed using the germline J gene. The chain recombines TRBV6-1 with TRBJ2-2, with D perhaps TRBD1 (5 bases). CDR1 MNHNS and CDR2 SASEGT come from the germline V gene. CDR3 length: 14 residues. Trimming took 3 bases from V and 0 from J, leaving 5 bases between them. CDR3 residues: CASSETANTGELFF. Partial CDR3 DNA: TGTGCCAGCAGTGAGACAGCGAACACCGGGGAG.

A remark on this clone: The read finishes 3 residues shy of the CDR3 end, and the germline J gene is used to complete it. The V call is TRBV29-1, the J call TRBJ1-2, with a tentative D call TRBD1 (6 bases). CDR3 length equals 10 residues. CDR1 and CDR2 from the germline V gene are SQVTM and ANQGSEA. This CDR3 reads CSVDDRGYTF. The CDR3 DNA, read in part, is TGCAGCGTTGACGACAGGGGC.

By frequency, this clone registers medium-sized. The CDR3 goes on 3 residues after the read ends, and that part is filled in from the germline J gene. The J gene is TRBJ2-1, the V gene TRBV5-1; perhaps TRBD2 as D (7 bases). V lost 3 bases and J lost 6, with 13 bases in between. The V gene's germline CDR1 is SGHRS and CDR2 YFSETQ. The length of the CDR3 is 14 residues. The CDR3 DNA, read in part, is TGCGCCAGCAGCTCACAAGGGGGGGTCAATGAG. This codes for CASSSQGGVNE. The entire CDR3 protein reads CASSSQGGVNEQFF.

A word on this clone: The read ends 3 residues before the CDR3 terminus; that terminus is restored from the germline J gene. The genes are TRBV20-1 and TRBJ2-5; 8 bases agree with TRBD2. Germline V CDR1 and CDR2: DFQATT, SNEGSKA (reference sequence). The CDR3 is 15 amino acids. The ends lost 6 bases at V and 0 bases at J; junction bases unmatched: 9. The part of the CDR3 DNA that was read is TGCAGTGCCCACCGAACGGGGGGGTACCAAGAGACC. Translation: CSAHRTGGYQET. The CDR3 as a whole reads CSAHRTGGYQETQYF.

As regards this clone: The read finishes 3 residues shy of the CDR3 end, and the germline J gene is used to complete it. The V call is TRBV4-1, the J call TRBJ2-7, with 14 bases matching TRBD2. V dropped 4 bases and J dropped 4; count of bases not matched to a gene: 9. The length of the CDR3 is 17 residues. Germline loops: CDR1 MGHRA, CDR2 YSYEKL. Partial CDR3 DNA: TGCGCCAGCAGCCTGGGACTAGCGGGAGCAGGTATATACGAG. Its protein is CASSLGLAGAGIYE. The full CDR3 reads CASSLGLAGAGIYEQYF.

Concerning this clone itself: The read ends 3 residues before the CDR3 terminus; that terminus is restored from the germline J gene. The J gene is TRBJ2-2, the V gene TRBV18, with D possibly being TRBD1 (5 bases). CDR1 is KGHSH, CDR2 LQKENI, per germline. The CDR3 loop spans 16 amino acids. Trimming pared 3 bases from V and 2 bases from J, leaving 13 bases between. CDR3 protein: CASSPWAGSNTGELFF. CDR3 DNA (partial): TGTGCCAGCTCACCGTGGGCAGGGTCCAACACCGGGGAG. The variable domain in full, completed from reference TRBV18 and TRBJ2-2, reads NAGVMQNPRHLVRRRGQEARLRCSPMKGHSHVYWYRQLPEEGLKFMVYLQKENIIDESGMPKERFSAEFPKEGPSILRIQQVVRGDSAAYFCASSPWAGSNTGELFFGEGSRLTVL.

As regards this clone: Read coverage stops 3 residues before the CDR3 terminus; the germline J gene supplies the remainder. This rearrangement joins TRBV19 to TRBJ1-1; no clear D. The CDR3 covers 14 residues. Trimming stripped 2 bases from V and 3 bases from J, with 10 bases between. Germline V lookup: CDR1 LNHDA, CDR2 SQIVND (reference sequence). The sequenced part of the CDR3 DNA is TGTGCCAGTAGTATAAGGGCCCGAGACACTGAA. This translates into CASSIRARDTE. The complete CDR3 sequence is CASSIRARDTEAFF.

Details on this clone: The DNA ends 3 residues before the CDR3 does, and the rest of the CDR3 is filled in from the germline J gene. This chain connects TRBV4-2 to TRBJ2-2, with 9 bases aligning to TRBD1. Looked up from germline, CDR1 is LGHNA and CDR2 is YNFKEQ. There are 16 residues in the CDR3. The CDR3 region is CASSQDPGQGNSPLFF. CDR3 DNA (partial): TGTGCCAGCAGCCAAGATCCCGGACAGGGGAATTCACCG.

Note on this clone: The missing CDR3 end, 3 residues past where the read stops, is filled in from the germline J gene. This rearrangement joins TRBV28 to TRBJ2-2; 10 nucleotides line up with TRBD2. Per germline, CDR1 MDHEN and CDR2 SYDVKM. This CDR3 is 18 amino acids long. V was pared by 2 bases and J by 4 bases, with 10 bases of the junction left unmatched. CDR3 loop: CASSLTGLAGVITGELFF. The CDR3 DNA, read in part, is TGTGCCAGCAGTTTAACAGGGCTAGCGGGAGTTATCACCGGGGAG.

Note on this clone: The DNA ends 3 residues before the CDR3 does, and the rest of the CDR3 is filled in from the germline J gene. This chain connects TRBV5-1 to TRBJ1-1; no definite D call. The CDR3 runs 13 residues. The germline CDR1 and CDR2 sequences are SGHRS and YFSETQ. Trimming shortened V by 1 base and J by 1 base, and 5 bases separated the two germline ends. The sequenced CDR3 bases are TGCGCCAGCAGCTTGTCACAGAACACTGAA. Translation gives CASSLSQNTE. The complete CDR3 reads CASSLSQNTEAFF.

CDR3 loop: CASSQGLAANTGELFF. The DNA read from the CDR3 is TGTGCCAGCAGCCAAGGACTAGCGGCCAACACCGGGGAG. The chain joins TRBV7-7 to TRBJ2-2, with 10 bases aligning to TRBD2. The sequence runs out 3 residues before the end of the CDR3; the remainder is reconstructed from the germline J gene. The V gene's germline CDR1 is SSHAT and CDR2 FNYEAQ (reference sequence). This CDR3 region has 16 residues. Trimming at V came to 5 bases and at J to 2 bases, leaving 5 bases not matched to a gene.

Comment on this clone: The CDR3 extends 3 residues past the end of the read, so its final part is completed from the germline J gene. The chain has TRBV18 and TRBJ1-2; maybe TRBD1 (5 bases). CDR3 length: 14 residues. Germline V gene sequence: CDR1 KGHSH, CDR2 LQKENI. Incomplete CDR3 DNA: TGTGCCAGCTCTGGGACTAGCGGGCGCGATGAC. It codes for CASSGTSGRDD. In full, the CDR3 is CASSGTSGRDDYTF.

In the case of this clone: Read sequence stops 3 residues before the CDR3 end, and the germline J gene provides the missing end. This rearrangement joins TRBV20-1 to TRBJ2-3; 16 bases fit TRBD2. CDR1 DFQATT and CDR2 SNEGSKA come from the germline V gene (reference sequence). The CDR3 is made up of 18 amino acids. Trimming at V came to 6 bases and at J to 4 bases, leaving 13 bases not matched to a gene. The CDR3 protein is CSAMPPGLAGGPADTQYF. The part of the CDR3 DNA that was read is TGCAGTGCGATGCCCCCGGGACTAGCGGGAGGGCCGGCAGATACG.

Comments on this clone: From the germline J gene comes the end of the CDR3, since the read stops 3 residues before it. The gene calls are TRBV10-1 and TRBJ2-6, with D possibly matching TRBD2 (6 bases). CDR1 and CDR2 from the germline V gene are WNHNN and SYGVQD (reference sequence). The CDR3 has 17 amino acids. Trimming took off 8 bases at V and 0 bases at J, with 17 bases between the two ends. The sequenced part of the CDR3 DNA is TGCGCCAGCGGCCAAGGGACTTTCAGCTCTGGGGCCAACGTC. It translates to CASGQGTFSSGANV. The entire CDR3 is CASGQGTFSSGANVLTF.

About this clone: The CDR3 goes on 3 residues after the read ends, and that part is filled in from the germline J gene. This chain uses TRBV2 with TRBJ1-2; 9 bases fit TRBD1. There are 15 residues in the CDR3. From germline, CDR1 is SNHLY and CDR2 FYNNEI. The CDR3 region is CASSEGQGLGYDYTF. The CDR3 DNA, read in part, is TGTGCCAGCAGTGAGGGACAGGGCCTTGGCTACGAC.

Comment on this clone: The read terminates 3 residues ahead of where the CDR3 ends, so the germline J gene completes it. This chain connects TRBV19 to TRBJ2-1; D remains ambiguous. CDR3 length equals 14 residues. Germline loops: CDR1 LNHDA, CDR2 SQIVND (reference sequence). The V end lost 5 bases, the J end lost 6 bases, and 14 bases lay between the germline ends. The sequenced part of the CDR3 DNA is TGTGCCAGTAGTCCTTACCTGAAGGGCAATGAG. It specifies CASSPYLKGNE. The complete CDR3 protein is CASSPYLKGNEQFF. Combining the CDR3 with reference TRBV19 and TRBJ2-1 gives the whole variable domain DGGITQSPKYLFRKEGQNVTLSCEQNLNHDAMYWYRQDPGQGLRLIYYSQIVNDFQKGDIAEGYSVSREKKESFPLTVTSAQKNPTAFYLCASSPYLKGNEQFFGPGTRLTVL.